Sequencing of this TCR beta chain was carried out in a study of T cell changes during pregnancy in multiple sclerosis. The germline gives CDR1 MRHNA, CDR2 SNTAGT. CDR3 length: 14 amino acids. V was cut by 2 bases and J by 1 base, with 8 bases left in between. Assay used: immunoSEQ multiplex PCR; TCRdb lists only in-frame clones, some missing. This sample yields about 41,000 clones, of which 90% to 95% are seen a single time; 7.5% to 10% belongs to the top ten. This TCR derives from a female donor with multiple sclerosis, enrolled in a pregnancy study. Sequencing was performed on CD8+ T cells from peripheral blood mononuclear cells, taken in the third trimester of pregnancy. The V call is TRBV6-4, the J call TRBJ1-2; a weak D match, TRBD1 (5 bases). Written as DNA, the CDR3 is TGTGCCAGCAGTGACGGAGACAGTAACTATGGCTACACCTTC. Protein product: CASSDGDSNYGYTF.